Listed below are T cell receptor beta chains from one sample, sequenced in a study of T cells in Graves' hyperthyroidism and ophthalmopathy. TCRdb reprocessed the multiplex PCR reads via MiXCR and lists one record per CDR3 protein. The table records some 180,000 distinct CDR3 sequences, around 16% of them present only once. The sequencing sample was made of blood. These receptors originate from a woman between 45 and 60 years old with Graves' hyperthyroidism. CDR3s include the opening cysteine and the closing phenylalanine or tryptophan. Fields, in order: CDR3 protein, CDR3 DNA, D gene, V gene, clone size, J gene. D genes are given only for firm matches. Expanded clones are given a class, and other clones once, few, many or no size at all.

CDR3aa: CAWSVRMAHTGELFF
CDR3nt: TGTGCCTGGAGTGTACGAATGGCCCACACCGGGGAGCTGTTTTTT
d_gene: -
v_gene: TRBV30
abundance: few
j_gene: TRBJ2-2

CDR3aa: CASRDSLNSPLHF
CDR3nt: TGTGCCAGCAGGGACAGCCTTAATTCACCCCTCCACTTT
d_gene: -
v_gene: TRBV3-1
abundance: -
j_gene: TRBJ1-6

CDR3aa: CASSRTEAFF
CDR3nt: TGTGCCAGCAGTCGGACTGAAGCTTTCTTT
d_gene: -
v_gene: TRBV2
abundance: many
j_gene: TRBJ1-1

CDR3aa: CASSVDNQRETQYF
CDR3nt: TGTGCCAGCAGCGTAGACAACCAGAGGGAGACCCAGTACTTC
d_gene: -
v_gene: TRBV9
abundance: many
j_gene: TRBJ2-5

CDR3aa: CSVQREVAGELFF
CDR3nt: TGCAGTGTTCAGCGGGAGGTCGCCGGGGAGCTGTTTTTT
d_gene: TRBD2
v_gene: TRBV20-1
abundance: -
j_gene: TRBJ2-2

CDR3aa: CAWSDNRSNYGYTF
CDR3nt: TGTGCCTGGAGTGACAACAGATCTAACTATGGCTACACCTTC
d_gene: -
v_gene: TRBV30
abundance: -
j_gene: TRBJ1-2

CDR3aa: CASKRGGGNQPQHF
CDR3nt: TGTGCCAGTAAAAGGGGAGGTGGCAATCAGCCCCAGCATTTT
d_gene: -
v_gene: TRBV19
abundance: few
j_gene: TRBJ1-5

CDR3aa: CSVGASGPYEQYF
CDR3nt: TGCAGCGTTGGGGCTAGCGGGCCCTACGAGCAGTACTTC
d_gene: TRBD2
v_gene: TRBV29-1
abundance: many
j_gene: TRBJ2-7

CDR3aa: CASRRQGTGNQPQHF
CDR3nt: TGTGCCAGCAGAAGACAGGGGACCGGCAATCAGCCCCAGCATTTT
d_gene: TRBD1
v_gene: TRBV12-3/TRBV12-4
abundance: -
j_gene: TRBJ1-5

CDR3aa: CASSPAARRSGNTIYF
CDR3nt: TGTGCCAGCTCACCAGCAGCACGGCGGTCTGGAAACACCATATATTTT
d_gene: -
v_gene: TRBV18
abundance: -
j_gene: TRBJ1-3

CDR3aa: CASSGAAGSNTEAFF
CDR3nt: TGCGCCAGCAGCGGAGCCGCGGGTTCGAACACTGAAGCTTTCTTT
d_gene: -
v_gene: TRBV5-1
abundance: many
j_gene: TRBJ1-1

CDR3aa: CSARDESSYEQYF
CDR3nt: TGCAGTGCTAGAGACGAGAGCTCCTACGAGCAGTACTTC
d_gene: -
v_gene: TRBV20-1
abundance: many
j_gene: TRBJ2-7

CDR3aa: CSAEGLAVYEQYF
CDR3nt: TGCAGTGCGGAGGGACTAGCGGTCTACGAGCAGTACTTC
d_gene: TRBD2
v_gene: TRBV20-1
abundance: few
j_gene: TRBJ2-7

CDR3aa: CASSFDGLAGERSWDEQYF
CDR3nt: TGTGCCAGCAGCTTCGACGGACTAGCGGGAGAGCGCTCGTGGGACGAGCAGTACTTC
d_gene: TRBD2
v_gene: TRBV7-2
abundance: many
j_gene: TRBJ2-7

CDR3aa: CASSYSTAGSETGELFF
CDR3nt: TGTGCCAGCAGTTACTCGACGGCCGGCTCGGAGACCGGGGAGCTGTTTTTT
d_gene: -
v_gene: TRBV6-6
abundance: many
j_gene: TRBJ2-2

CDR3aa: CASRPDRSSYNEQFF
CDR3nt: TGTGCCAGCAGGCCAGACAGGAGCTCCTACAATGAGCAGTTCTTC
d_gene: -
v_gene: TRBV27
abundance: -
j_gene: TRBJ2-1

CDR3aa: CASSLELWGPGETQYF
CDR3nt: TGTGCCAGCAGCTTAGAATTATGGGGCCCCGGGGAGACCCAGTACTTC
d_gene: -
v_gene: TRBV7-8
abundance: few
j_gene: TRBJ2-5

CDR3aa: CASIQGSGYTF
CDR3nt: TGTGCCAGCATTCAGGGGTCTGGCTACACCTTC
d_gene: -
v_gene: TRBV2
abundance: few
j_gene: TRBJ1-2

CDR3aa: CASGLTVAPDEQYF
CDR3nt: TGTGCTAGTGGTTTGACCGTGGCCCCCGACGAGCAGTACTTC
d_gene: -
v_gene: TRBV12-5
abundance: many
j_gene: TRBJ2-7

CDR3aa: CASTRDRGYAEAFF
CDR3nt: TGTGCCAGCACCCGGGACAGGGGTTACGCTGAAGCTTTCTTT
d_gene: TRBD1
v_gene: TRBV28
abundance: many
j_gene: TRBJ1-1

CDR3aa: CASSLSGVGWNEQFF
CDR3nt: TGTGCCAGCAGCTTGAGCGGAGTGGGATGGAATGAGCAGTTCTTC
d_gene: -
v_gene: TRBV7-6
abundance: many
j_gene: TRBJ2-1

CDR3aa: CASSPRTSGISSTDTQYF
CDR3nt: TGTGCCAGCAGCCCTCGGACTAGCGGGATAAGTAGCACAGATACGCAGTATTTT
d_gene: TRBD2
v_gene: TRBV7-2
abundance: many
j_gene: TRBJ2-3

CDR3aa: CAWSRGQEYELGYGYTF
CDR3nt: TGTGCCTGGAGTAGAGGACAGGAGTATGAACTAGGCTATGGCTACACCTTC
d_gene: TRBD1
v_gene: TRBV30
abundance: few
j_gene: TRBJ1-2

CDR3aa: CASSQAGEGIKPQHF
CDR3nt: TGTGCCAGCAGCCAGGCGGGGGAGGGTATCAAGCCCCAGCATTTT
d_gene: -
v_gene: TRBV12-3/TRBV12-4
abundance: many
j_gene: TRBJ1-5

CDR3aa: CASSSPGRGKDTEAFF
CDR3nt: TGTGCCAGCAGCTCCCCAGGGAGGGGGAAGGACACTGAAGCTTTCTTT
d_gene: -
v_gene: TRBV7-9
abundance: -
j_gene: TRBJ1-1

CDR3aa: CASSLGERGRSDEQFF
CDR3nt: TGTGCCAGCAGCTTAGGCGAGAGGGGGCGATCGGATGAGCAGTTCTTC
d_gene: TRBD1
v_gene: TRBV7-3
abundance: many
j_gene: TRBJ2-1

CDR3aa: CASSLSSVEQFF
CDR3nt: TGTGCCAGCAGCTTATCAAGTGTGGAGCAGTTCTTC
d_gene: -
v_gene: TRBV7-9
abundance: many
j_gene: TRBJ2-1

CDR3aa: CASSLETFYEQYF
CDR3nt: TGTGCCAGCAGCTTAGAGACCTTTTACGAGCAGTACTTC
d_gene: -
v_gene: TRBV7-9
abundance: few
j_gene: TRBJ2-7

CDR3aa: CASTVSELGTYEQYF
CDR3nt: TGTGCCAGCACTGTATCGGAGTTAGGGACCTACGAGCAGTACTTC
d_gene: -
v_gene: TRBV28
abundance: many
j_gene: TRBJ2-7

CDR3aa: CASSQVNREETQYF
CDR3nt: TGTGCCAGCAGCCAAGTAAACAGGGAAGAGACCCAGTACTTC
d_gene: -
v_gene: TRBV3-1
abundance: many
j_gene: TRBJ2-5

CDR3aa: CASRGDRAYNSPLHF
CDR3nt: TGTGCCAGCAGGGGGGACAGGGCCTATAATTCACCCCTCCACTTT
d_gene: TRBD1
v_gene: TRBV2
abundance: many
j_gene: TRBJ1-6

CDR3aa: CASSRPREYEQFF
CDR3nt: TGTGCCAGCAGCCGGCCCCGGGAGTATGAGCAGTTCTTC
d_gene: -
v_gene: TRBV11-2
abundance: many
j_gene: TRBJ2-1

CDR3aa: CASSSQTDTEQFF
CDR3nt: TGTGCCAGCAGCTCGCAGACGGACACTGAGCAGTTCTTC
d_gene: -
v_gene: TRBV11-2
abundance: many
j_gene: TRBJ2-1

CDR3aa: CASSLAGRGYEKLFF
CDR3nt: TGTGCCAGCAGCTTGGCCGGCAGGGGGTATGAAAAACTGTTTTTT
d_gene: TRBD1
v_gene: TRBV5-4
abundance: -
j_gene: TRBJ1-4

CDR3aa: CASSQEPGLPYEQYF
CDR3nt: TGCGCCAGCAGCCAAGAGCCGGGACTCCCCTACGAGCAGTACTTC
d_gene: -
v_gene: TRBV4-1
abundance: -
j_gene: TRBJ2-7

CDR3aa: CASRKGSTSGSYEQYF
CDR3nt: TGTGCCAGCAGGAAGGGTAGTACTAGCGGGAGCTACGAGCAGTACTTC
d_gene: TRBD2
v_gene: TRBV2
abundance: many
j_gene: TRBJ2-7

CDR3aa: CAWSVGLIYEQFF
CDR3nt: TGTGCCTGGAGTGTTGGTCTAATCTATGAGCAGTTCTTC
d_gene: -
v_gene: TRBV30
abundance: many
j_gene: TRBJ2-1

CDR3aa: CASVGGPGREGYTF
CDR3nt: TGTGCCAGCGTTGGAGGGCCGGGGCGGGAGGGCTACACCTTC
d_gene: -
v_gene: TRBV6-2/TRBV6-3
abundance: few
j_gene: TRBJ1-2

CDR3aa: CASSVGMDEKLFF
CDR3nt: TGTGCCAGCAGCGTAGGGATGGATGAAAAACTGTTTTTT
d_gene: -
v_gene: TRBV9
abundance: -
j_gene: TRBJ1-4

CDR3aa: CASTRPLSPEAFF
CDR3nt: TGTGCCAGTACGAGGCCCCTTTCTCCTGAAGCTTTCTTT
d_gene: -
v_gene: TRBV19
abundance: few
j_gene: TRBJ1-1

CDR3aa: CASSAGVNTEAFF
CDR3nt: TGTGCCAGCAGCGCCGGCGTGAACACTGAAGCTTTCTTT
d_gene: -
v_gene: TRBV3-1
abundance: many
j_gene: TRBJ1-1